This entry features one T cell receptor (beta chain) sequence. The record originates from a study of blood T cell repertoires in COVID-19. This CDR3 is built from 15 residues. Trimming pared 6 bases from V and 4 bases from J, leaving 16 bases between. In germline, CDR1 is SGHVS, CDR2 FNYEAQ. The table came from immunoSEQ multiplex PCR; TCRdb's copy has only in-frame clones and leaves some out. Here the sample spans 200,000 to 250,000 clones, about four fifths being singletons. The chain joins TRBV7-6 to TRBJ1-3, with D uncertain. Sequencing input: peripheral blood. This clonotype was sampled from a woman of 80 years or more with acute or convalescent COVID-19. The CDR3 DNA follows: TGTGCCAGCAGTTCAGGCATGCCTGCCGGAAACACCATATATTTT. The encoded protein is CASSSGMPAGNTIYF.